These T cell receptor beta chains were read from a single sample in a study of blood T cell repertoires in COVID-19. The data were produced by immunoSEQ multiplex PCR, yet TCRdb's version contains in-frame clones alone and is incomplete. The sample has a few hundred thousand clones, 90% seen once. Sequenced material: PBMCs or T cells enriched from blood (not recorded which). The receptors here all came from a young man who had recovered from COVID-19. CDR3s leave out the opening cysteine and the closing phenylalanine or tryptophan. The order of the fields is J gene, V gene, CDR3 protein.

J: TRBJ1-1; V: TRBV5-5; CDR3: ASSWGWTANLNTEAF
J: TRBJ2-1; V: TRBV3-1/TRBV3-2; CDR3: ASSLSSGDEQF
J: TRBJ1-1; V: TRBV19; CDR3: ASSTGGVNTEAF
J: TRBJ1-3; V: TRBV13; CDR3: ASSLGLGDYSGNTIY
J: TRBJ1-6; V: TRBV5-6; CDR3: ASRRGSSPLH
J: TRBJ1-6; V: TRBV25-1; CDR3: ASSSRDSINSPLH
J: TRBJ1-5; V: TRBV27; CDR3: ATRGGINQPQH
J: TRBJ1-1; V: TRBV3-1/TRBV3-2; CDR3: ASSQRTGGKGTEAF
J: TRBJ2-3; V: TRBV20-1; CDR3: SASSPGGGDTQY
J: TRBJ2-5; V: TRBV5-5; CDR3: ASSLGGSETQY
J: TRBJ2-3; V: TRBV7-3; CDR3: ARGLAGIDTQY
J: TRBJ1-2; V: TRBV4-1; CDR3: ASSPPVAGLYGYT
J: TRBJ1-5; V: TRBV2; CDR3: ASKGTGTNQPQH
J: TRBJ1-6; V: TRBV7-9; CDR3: ASSLGPGSGSPLH
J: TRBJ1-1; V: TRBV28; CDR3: ASRGAMNTEAF
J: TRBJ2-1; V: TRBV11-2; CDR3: ASSSREGQEEQF
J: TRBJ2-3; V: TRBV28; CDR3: ASIGGAGLGQY
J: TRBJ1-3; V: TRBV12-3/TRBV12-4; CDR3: ASTKSSGNTIY
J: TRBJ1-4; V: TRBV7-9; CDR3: ASSRIQGNEKLF
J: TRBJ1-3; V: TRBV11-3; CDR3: ASSQGLFSGNTIY
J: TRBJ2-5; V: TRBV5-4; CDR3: ASSSGTSGKETQY
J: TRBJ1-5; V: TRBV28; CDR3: ASSQWGEQPQH
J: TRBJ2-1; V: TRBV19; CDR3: ASSRGESHNEQF
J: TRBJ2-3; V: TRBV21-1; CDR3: ASSARGGSLTDTQY
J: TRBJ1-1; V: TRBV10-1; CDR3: ASSEFRDRDINTEAF
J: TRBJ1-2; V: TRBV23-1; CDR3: ASSLPRGNGYT
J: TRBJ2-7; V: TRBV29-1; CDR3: SVGGDSYEQY
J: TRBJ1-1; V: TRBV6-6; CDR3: ASSYSGEVNTEAF
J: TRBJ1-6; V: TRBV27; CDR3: ASSLKKAGWRSPLH
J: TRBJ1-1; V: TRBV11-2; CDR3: ASSSTVGQLLRATEAF
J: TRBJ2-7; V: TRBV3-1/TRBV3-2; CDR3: ASSPGTSQYEQY
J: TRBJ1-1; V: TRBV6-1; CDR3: ASSVTPRVVGTEAF
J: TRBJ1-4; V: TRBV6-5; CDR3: ASRDSGGNEKLF
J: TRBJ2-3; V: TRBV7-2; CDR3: ASSLGRRGGIQSTQY
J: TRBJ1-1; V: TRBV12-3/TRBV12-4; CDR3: ASSFLQFEAF
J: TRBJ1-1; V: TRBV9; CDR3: ASSATGEPEAF
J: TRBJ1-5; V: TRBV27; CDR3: ASSLSPDSTQPQH
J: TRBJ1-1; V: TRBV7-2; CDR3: ASSSTGWNTEAF
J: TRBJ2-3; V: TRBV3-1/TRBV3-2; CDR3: ASSPSGAGLTDTQY
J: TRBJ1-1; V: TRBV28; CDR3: ASSRQGILNTEAF
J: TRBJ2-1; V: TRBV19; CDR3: ASSPRTSGRLSYNEQF
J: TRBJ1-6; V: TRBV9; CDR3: ASRSDRDKAPLH
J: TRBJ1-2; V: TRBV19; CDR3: ASSARGQGLSGYT
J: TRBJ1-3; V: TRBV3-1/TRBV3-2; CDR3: ASSPVTPGDSGNTIY
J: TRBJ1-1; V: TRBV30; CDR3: AWSSGGNTEAF
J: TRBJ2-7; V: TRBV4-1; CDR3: ASSQTKLAGGKYYEQY
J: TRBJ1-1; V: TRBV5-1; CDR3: ASKEVGGGTEAF
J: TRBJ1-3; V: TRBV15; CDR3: ATSRDVGARGSGNTIY
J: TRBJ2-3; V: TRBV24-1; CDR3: ATSDFHYATGGQDTQY
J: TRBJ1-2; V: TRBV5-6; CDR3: ASSLFNEGSNYGYT
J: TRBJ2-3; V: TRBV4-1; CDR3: ASSYGLADFTDTQY
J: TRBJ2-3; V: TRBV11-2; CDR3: ASSLGPPDTQY
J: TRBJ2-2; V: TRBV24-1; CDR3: ATSDPRGRDRNTGELF